Shown below are 26 T cell receptor beta chains from a single sample sequenced in a study of shared clonotypes between healthy human individuals. Profiling relied on immunoSEQ multiplex PCR, and the TCRdb table lists in-frame clones only, not all of them. The sample yields under 2.5 million clones, around 90% seen once. The sample taken for sequencing was naive CD4+ T cells from PBMCs. Sample subset: CD45RA+ positively selected. These receptor sequences come from a man between 18 and 35 years old in good health. Some clones in this sample may be carry-over from other donors' samples.

The V gene is TRBV5-1, the J gene TRBJ2-3; TRBD1 matches at 7 bases. The CDR3 length is 15 residues. Germline V CDR1 and CDR2: SGHRS, YFSETQ. V lost 0 bases and J lost 2; bases outside the gene matches: 3. The CDR3 DNA reads TGCGCCAGCAGCTTGGGACAGGGAGTCACAGATACGCAGTATTTT. This sequence encodes CASSLGQGVTDTQYF.

The chain combines TRBV6-1 with TRBJ2-3, with TRBD1 matching over 8 bases. Germline loops: CDR1 MNHNS, CDR2 SASEGT. CDR3 length: 15 residues. V was clipped by 3 bases and J by 2 bases; unmatched bases: 4. CDR3 DNA: TGTGCCAGCAGTGACAGGGGGCGGTTCACAGATACGCAGTATTTT. It specifies CASSDRGRFTDTQYF.

V gene TRBV5-1 combines with J gene TRBJ2-3, with 7 bases aligning to TRBD2. The V and J ends lost 7 bases and 2 bases, in that order; junction bases with no gene match: 10. The germline V gene has CDR1 SGHRS and CDR2 YFSETQ. The CDR3 totals 15 residues. CDR3 residues: CASGRGRAFTDTQYF. The CDR3 region has the DNA TGCGCCAGCGGCCGTGGGAGGGCTTTCACAGATACGCAGTATTTT.

Of note for this clone: The same CDR3 can be traced to other DNA sequences in this sample. This chain connects TRBV9 to TRBJ1-1, with 7 bases identical to TRBD1. CDR1 is SGDLS, CDR2 YYNGEE, per germline. CDR3 length: 15 amino acids. With V trimmed by 4 bases and J by 1 base, 7 bases remained unmatched. CDR3 loop: CASSPRQGSNTEAFF. The DNA of the CDR3 is TGTGCCAGCAGCCCCCGACAGGGTTCGAACACTGAAGCTTTCTTT.

The CDR3 loop reads CASSFLTSGSYEQYF. In DNA, the CDR3 is TGTGCCAGCAGCTTCCTGACTAGCGGGAGCTACGAGCAGTACTTC. This rearrangement joins TRBV5-5 to TRBJ2-7, with 12 bases matching TRBD2. The CDR3 is 15 amino acids. Germline V lookup: CDR1 SGHKS, CDR2 YYEKEE (reference sequence). The trim removed 2 bases at V and 3 bases at J, leaving 3 bases unmatched.

The chain recombines TRBV7-8 with TRBJ1-4; D is possibly TRBD1 (5 bases). The CDR3 loop spans 13 amino acids. V gave up 5 bases and J gave up 8 bases, with 12 bases separating them. Germline-derived CDR1 and CDR2 are SGHVS and FQNEAQ. CDR3 bases: TGTGCCAGCAGCCAGGGTGGGGAGGAAAAACTGTTTTTT. Its translation: CASSQGGEEKLFF.

The gene calls are TRBV29-1 and TRBJ2-3; TRBD2 matches at 7 bases. The V gene end was trimmed by 6 bases and the J gene end by 0 bases; junction bases not matched to a gene: 6. The CDR3 extends over 14 amino acids. Germline V gene lookup returns CDR1 SQVTM and CDR2 ANQGSEA. DNA for the CDR3: TGCAGCGTAGTTCTAGCGGTTAGCACAGATACGCAGTATTTT. It is translated as CSVVLAVSTDTQYF.

In nucleotides, the CDR3 is TGTGCCCATTCCGGGCTAGCGGGAGACGAGCAGTACTTC. Translated: CAHSGLAGDEQYF. The chain carries TRBV10-3 and TRBJ2-7; 10 bases line up with TRBD2. Germline V gene data show CDR1 as ENHRY and CDR2 as SYGVKD. Germline trimming cut 11 bases from V and 5 bases from J; bases unmatched to any gene: 9. The CDR3 sequence is 13 residues long.

This chain's CDR3 is CASSLRDQSSYEQYF. The CDR3 DNA sequence: TGTGCCAGCAGCTTGAGGGACCAAAGCTCCTACGAGCAGTACTTC. The rearrangement joins TRBV5-4 to TRBJ2-7; D could derive from TRBD1 or TRBD2 (5 bases each). The CDR3 has 15 residues. The ends were cut back, 1 base at V and 0 bases at J, with 11 bases in the middle. Germline V gene data show CDR1 as SGHNT and CDR2 as YYREEE (reference sequence).

V is TRBV18 and J is TRBJ2-5; D gene unclear. V was shortened by 3 bases and J by 5 bases, with 13 bases between the two germline ends. The CDR3 extends over 14 amino acids. Germline V gives CDR1 KGHSH, CDR2 LQKENI. CDR3 sequence: CASSPRSQFETQYF. The CDR3 DNA reads as TGTGCCAGCTCACCTCGGTCCCAATTCGAGACCCAGTACTTC. Complete variable domain (other parts from reference TRBV18 and TRBJ2-5): NAGVMQNPRHLVRRRGQEARLRCSPMKGHSHVYWYRQLPEEGLKFMVYLQKENIIDESGMPKERFSAEFPKEGPSILRIQQVVRGDSAAYFCASSPRSQFETQYFGPGTRLLVL.

V gene TRBV7-2 combines with J gene TRBJ1-1; unclear D gene. V was trimmed by 4 bases and J by 1 base, leaving 22 bases between them. The CDR3 has 18 residues. Germline CDR1 SGHTA, CDR2 FQGNSA. The CDR3 DNA follows: TGTGCCAGCAGCTCCTTTCTAGGTATGGTTGGGGAGAACACTGAAGCTTTCTTT. This encodes CASSSFLGMVGENTEAFF. Combining the CDR3 with reference TRBV7-2 and TRBJ1-1 gives the whole variable domain GAGVSQSPSNKVTEKGKDVELRCDPISGHTALYWYRQSLGQGLEFLIYFQGNSAPDKSGLPSDRFSAERTGGSVSTLTIQRTQQEDSAVYLCASSSFLGMVGENTEAFFGQGTRLTVV.

This clone was counted a single time. The chain has TRBV29-1 and TRBJ1-2, with D possibly TRBD1 on 5 matching bases. Looked up from germline, CDR1 is SQVTM and CDR2 is ANQGSEA. The CDR3 sequence is 13 residues long. V dropped 7 bases and J dropped 3 bases, with 15 bases sitting between them. CDR3 in DNA: TGCAGCGGGAGGGGAGGTCGGGACTATGGCTACACCTTC. The encoded protein is CSGRGGRDYGYTF.

V and J are TRBV5-1 and TRBJ2-1, with 7 bases fitting TRBD1. J gave up 9 bases and V 0 bases, and 9 bases lay outside the gene matches. The V gene's germline CDR1 is SGHRS and CDR2 YFSETQ. The CDR3 consists of 15 residues. The CDR3 DNA follows: TGCGCCAGCAGCTTGGCCGAGACAGGGTGGAGTGAGCAGTTCTTC. It is translated as CASSLAETGWSEQFF. Drawing the rest from reference TRBV5-1 and TRBJ2-1, the complete variable domain is KAGVTQTPRYLIKTRGQQVTLSCSPISGHRSVSWYQQTPGQGLQFLFEYFSETQRNKGNFPGRFSGRQFSNSRSEMNVSTLELGDSALYLCASSLAETGWSEQFFGPGTRLTVL.

The J gene is TRBJ1-1, the V gene TRBV7-8; 12 nucleotides align to TRBD1. The CDR3 is 16 amino acids. CDR1 and CDR2 (germline): SGHVS, FQNEAQ. The ends lost 4 bases at V and 4 bases at J; junction bases unmatched: 7. The CDR3 DNA sequence: TGTGCCAGCAGCTCGTCTCCGGGACAGGGGGCCACTGAAGCTTTCTTT. It translates to CASSSSPGQGATEAFF.

V and J are TRBV6-5 and TRBJ1-5; tentatively, D is TRBD1 (6 bases). The CDR3 loop spans 13 amino acids. From germline, CDR1 is MNHEY and CDR2 SVGAGI. Trimming shortened V by 4 bases and J by 4 bases, and 8 bases separated the two germline ends. CDR3 sequence (DNA): TGTGCCAGCAGTTCGACAGGTAATCAGCCCCAGCATTTT. Translation gives CASSSTGNQPQHF.

The chain joins TRBV27 to TRBJ1-1; D is perhaps TRBD1 (5 bases). The CDR3 has 15 residues. CDR1 is MNHEY, CDR2 SMNVEV, per germline (reference sequence). Trimming took off 4 bases at V and 1 base at J, with 13 bases between the two ends. The CDR3 nucleotides are TGTGCCAGCAGTTCGTACACGGGGCCGAACACTGAAGCTTTCTTT. It translates to CASSSYTGPNTEAFF.

This sequence joins TRBV4-3 and TRBJ2-3; 10 positions agree with TRBD1. The ends lost 0 bases at V and 4 bases at J; junction bases unmatched: 10. Germline V gene lookup returns CDR1 LGHNA and CDR2 YSLEER. CDR3 size: 18 residues. The CDR3: CASSQERPGTGVPDTQYF. CDR3 coding DNA: TGCGCCAGCAGCCAAGAGAGACCCGGGACAGGGGTCCCAGATACGCAGTATTTT.

This rearrangement joins TRBV11-2 to TRBJ2-7; TRBD1 matches at 8 bases. The CDR3 spans 16 residues. V was clipped by 4 bases and J by 6 bases; unmatched bases: 14. The germline CDR1 and CDR2 sequences are SGHAT and FQNNGV. The CDR3 nucleotides read TGTGCCAGCAGCTCTCCTTTCAGGGGGCGCGTTTCCGAGCAGTACTTC. It yields the protein CASSSPFRGRVSEQYF.

V and J are TRBV19 and TRBJ1-3, with 9 bases fitting TRBD1. Trimming cost V 4 bases and J 0 bases; bases outside gene matches: 7. CDR1 LNHDA and CDR2 SQIVND come from the germline V gene (reference sequence). The CDR3 totals 17 residues. The CDR3, as DNA: TGTGCCAGTAGTAATCTCTGGACAGGGGCCTCTGGAAACACCATATATTTT. As protein: CASSNLWTGASGNTIYF.

As regards this clone: Other nucleotide sequences from this sample produce the same CDR3. The chain joins TRBV27 to TRBJ1-3; no firm D call. V lost 0 bases, J lost 4 bases, and 4 bases lay in between. The CDR3 contains 13 residues. In germline, CDR1 is MNHEY, CDR2 SMNVEV (reference sequence). The CDR3 DNA reads TGTGCCAGCAGTTTATCGGGCGGAAACACCATATATTTT. It encodes CASSLSGGNTIYF.

The table lists this clone with a count of one. The rearrangement uses TRBV27 and TRBJ2-1; 7 bases line up with TRBD2. The germline gives CDR1 MNHEY, CDR2 SMNVEV (reference sequence). This CDR3 is 18 amino acids long. Germline trimming cut 2 bases from V and 0 bases from J; bases unmatched to any gene: 10. CDR3 amino acids: CASSLPSLRGSSYNEQFF. The CDR3 DNA sequence: TGTGCCAGCAGTTTACCCTCTCTGCGCGGGAGCTCCTACAATGAGCAGTTCTTC.

The chain couples TRBV2 to TRBJ1-1; a possible D gene is TRBD1 (5 bases). This CDR3 is built from 16 residues. V was clipped by 6 bases and J by 4 bases, with 21 bases between them. Germline V gives CDR1 SNHLY, CDR2 FYNNEI. The CDR3 here is CASSVKGIGFGTEAFF. The CDR3 nucleotides are TGTGCCAGCAGCGTTAAGGGGATTGGATTTGGCACTGAAGCTTTCTTT.

As to this clone: This CDR3 is also generated by other DNA sequences in the sample. The chain carries TRBV7-2 and TRBJ2-3; 11 bases are a match to TRBD2. There are 16 residues in the CDR3. Germline V gene data show CDR1 as SGHTA and CDR2 as FQGNSA. The ends lost 5 bases at V and 1 base at J; junction bases unmatched: 5. CDR3 amino acids: CASSLGLAGGTDTQYF. Written as DNA, the CDR3 is TGTGCCAGCAGCCTAGGACTAGCGGGCGGCACAGATACGCAGTATTTT.

This chain joins TRBV27 and TRBJ2-5; D may match TRBD1 or TRBD2 (5 bases each). The germline CDR1 and CDR2 sequences are MNHEY and SMNVEV (reference sequence). Trimming removed 8 bases from V and 5 bases from J, with 15 bases in between. The CDR3 has 13 residues. The CDR3 loop is CASWERGMETQYF. CDR3 sequence (DNA): TGTGCCAGCTGGGAGAGGGGAATGGAGACCCAGTACTTC.

The V and J genes are TRBV7-9 and TRBJ1-1; no definite D call. Germline V gene sequence: CDR1 SEHNR, CDR2 FQNEAQ (reference sequence). Trimming removed 2 bases at V and 5 bases at J, with 12 bases between. The CDR3 consists of 14 residues. Here the CDR3 DNA reads TGTGCCAGCAGCTTATCTCGGGGATATACTGAAGCTTTCTTT. It is translated as CASSLSRGYTEAFF.

This clone was recorded once. The chain combines TRBV21-1 with TRBJ1-5. TRBV21-1 is shown as a pseudogene. The CDR3 has 16 amino acids. This CDR3 is CASSKCWREPNQPQHF. The CDR3 nucleotides read TGTGCCAGCAGCAAATGCTGGCGGGAGCCCAATCAGCCCCAGCATTTT.